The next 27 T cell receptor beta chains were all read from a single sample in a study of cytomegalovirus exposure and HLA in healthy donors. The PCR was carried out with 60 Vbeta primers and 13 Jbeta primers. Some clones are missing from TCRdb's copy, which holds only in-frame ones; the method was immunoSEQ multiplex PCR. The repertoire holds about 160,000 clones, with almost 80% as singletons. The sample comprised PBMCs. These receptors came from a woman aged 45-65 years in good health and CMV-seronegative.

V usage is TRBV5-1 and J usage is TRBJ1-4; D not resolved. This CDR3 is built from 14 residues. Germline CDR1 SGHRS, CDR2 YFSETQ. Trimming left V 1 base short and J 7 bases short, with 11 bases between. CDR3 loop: CASSLMRQSEKLFF. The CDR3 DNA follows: TGCGCCAGCAGCTTGATGAGACAAAGTGAAAAACTGTTTTTT. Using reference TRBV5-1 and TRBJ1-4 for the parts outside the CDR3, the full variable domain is KAGVTQTPRYLIKTRGQQVTLSCSPISGHRSVSWYQQTPGQGLQFLFEYFSETQRNKGNFPGRFSGRQFSNSRSEMNVSTLELGDSALYLCASSLMRQSEKLFFGSGTQLSVL.

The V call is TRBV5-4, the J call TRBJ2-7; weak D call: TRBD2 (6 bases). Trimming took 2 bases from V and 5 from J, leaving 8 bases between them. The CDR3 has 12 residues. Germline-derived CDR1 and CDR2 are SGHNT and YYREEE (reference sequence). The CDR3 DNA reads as TGTGCCAGCAGCTTAGGGACTCACGAGCAGTACTTC. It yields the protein CASSLGTHEQYF.

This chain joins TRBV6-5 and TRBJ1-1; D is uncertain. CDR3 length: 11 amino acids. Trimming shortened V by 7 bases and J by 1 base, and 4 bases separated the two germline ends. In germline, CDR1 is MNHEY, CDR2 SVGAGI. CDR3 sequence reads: CASTRNTEAFF. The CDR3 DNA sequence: TGTGCCAGCACTAGGAACACTGAAGCTTTCTTT.

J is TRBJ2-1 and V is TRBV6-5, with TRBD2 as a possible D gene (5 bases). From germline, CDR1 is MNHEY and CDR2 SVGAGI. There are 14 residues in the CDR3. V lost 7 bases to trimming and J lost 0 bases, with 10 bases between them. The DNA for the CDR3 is TGTGCCAGCACAGCGGCGAGCTCCTACAATGAGCAGTTCTTC. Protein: CASTAASSYNEQFF.

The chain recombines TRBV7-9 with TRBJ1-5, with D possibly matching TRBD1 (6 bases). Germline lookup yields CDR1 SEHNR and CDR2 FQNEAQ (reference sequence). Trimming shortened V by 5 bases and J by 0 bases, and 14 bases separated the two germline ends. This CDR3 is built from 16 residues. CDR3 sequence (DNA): TGTGCCAGCAGCCCCTTACCAGGGGTTAGCAATCAGCCCCAGCATTTT. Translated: CASSPLPGVSNQPQHF. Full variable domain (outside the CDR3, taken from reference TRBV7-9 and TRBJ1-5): DTGVSQNPRHKITKRGQNVTFRCDPISEHNRLYWYRQTLGQGPEFLTYFQNEAQLEKSRLLSDRFSAERPKGSFSTLEIQRTEQGDSAMYLCASSPLPGVSNQPQHFGDGTRLSIL.

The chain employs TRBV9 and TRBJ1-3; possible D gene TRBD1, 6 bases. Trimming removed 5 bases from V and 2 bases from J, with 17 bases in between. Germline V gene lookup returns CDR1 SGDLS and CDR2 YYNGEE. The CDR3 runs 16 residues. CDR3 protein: CASSPPDRFTGNTIYF. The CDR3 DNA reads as TGTGCCAGCAGTCCTCCTGACAGGTTCACTGGAAACACCATATATTTT.

The CDR3 DNA reads TGTGCCAGCAGTTGGGGCCCGTGGAACACCGGGGAGCTGTTTTTT. The encoded protein is CASSWGPWNTGELFF. The V gene is TRBV5-5, the J gene TRBJ2-2; TRBD1 is a possible D gene (5 bases). Germline assignment: CDR1 SGHKS and CDR2 YYEKEE (reference sequence). V lost 5 bases, J lost 1 base, and 12 bases lay in between. CDR3 length equals 15 residues.

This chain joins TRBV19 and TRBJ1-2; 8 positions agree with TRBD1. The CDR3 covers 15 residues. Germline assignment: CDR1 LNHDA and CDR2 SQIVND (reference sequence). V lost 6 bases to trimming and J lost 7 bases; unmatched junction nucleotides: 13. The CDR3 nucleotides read TGTGCCAGTAGCCTTAAACAGGGGGTCCGTGGTGGCTACACCTTC. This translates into CASSLKQGVRGGYTF.

The CDR3 region is CASRYYNEQFF. CDR3 DNA: TGTGCCAGCAGGTATTACAATGAGCAGTTCTTC. The chain is built from TRBV2 and TRBJ2-1; D unresolved. The V gene lost 6 bases and the J gene lost 4 bases, with 4 bases spanning the gap. The germline gives CDR1 SNHLY, CDR2 FYNNEI. The CDR3 length is 11 residues.

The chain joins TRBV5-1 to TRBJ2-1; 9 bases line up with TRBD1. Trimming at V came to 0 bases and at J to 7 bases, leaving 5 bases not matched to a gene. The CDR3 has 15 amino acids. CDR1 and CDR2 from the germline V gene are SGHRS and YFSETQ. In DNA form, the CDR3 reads TGCGCCAGCAGCTTGGCACCCGGGACAGGGAATGAGCAGTTCTTC. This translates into CASSLAPGTGNEQFF.

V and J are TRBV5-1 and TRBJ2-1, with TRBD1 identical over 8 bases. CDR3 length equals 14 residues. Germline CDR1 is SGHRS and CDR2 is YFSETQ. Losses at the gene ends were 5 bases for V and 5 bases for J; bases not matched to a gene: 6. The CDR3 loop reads CASRRTGLDNEQFF. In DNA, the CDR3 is TGCGCCAGCAGAAGGACAGGGTTAGACAATGAGCAGTTCTTC. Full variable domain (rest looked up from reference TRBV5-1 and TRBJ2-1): KAGVTQTPRYLIKTRGQQVTLSCSPISGHRSVSWYQQTPGQGLQFLFEYFSETQRNKGNFPGRFSGRQFSNSRSEMNVSTLELGDSALYLCASRRTGLDNEQFFGPGTRLTVL.

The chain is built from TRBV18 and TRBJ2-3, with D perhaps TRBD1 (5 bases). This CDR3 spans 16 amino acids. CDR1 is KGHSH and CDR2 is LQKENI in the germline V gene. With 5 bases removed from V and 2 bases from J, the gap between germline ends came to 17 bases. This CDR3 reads CASSDSGLPPTDTQYF. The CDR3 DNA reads TGTGCCAGCTCAGACTCAGGGTTACCGCCCACAGATACGCAGTATTTT.

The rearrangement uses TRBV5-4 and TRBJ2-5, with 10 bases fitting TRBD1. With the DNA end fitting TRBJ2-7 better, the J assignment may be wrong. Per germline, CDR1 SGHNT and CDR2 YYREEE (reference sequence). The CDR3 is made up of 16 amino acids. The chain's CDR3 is CASSPQTGGGKYEQYF. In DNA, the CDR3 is TGTGCCAGCAGCCCCCAGACAGGGGGCGGGAAGTACGAGCAGTACTTC.

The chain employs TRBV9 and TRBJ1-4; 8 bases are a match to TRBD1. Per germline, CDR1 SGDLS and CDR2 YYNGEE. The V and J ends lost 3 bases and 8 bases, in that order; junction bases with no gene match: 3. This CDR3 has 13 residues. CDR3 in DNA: TGTGCCAGCAGCGGGACAGGGAGGGAAAAACTGTTTTTT. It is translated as CASSGTGREKLFF.

The CDR3, as DNA: TGTGCCAGCAGTGATTCCGGCAGAGGCTTCGGGATTGAGCAGTTCTTC. As protein: CASSDSGRGFGIEQFF. V usage is TRBV2 and J usage is TRBJ2-1; possibly TRBD2 for D (5 bases). Germline V lookup: CDR1 SNHLY, CDR2 FYNNEI. The CDR3 contains 16 residues. Trimming cost V 3 bases and J 9 bases, with 21 bases left between them.

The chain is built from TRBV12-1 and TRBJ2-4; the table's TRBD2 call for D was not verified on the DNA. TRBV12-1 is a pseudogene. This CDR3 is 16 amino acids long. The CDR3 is CASSFPTGGSRNIQYF. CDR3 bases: TGTGCCAGCAGCTTCCCTACGGGCGGGAGTAGGAACATTCAGTACTTC.

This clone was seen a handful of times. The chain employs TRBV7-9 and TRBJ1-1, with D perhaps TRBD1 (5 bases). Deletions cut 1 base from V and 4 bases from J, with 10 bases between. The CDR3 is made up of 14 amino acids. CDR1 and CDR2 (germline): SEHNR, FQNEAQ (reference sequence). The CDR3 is CASSLDQGITEAFF. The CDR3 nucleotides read TGTGCCAGCAGCTTAGATCAGGGAATCACTGAAGCTTTCTTT.

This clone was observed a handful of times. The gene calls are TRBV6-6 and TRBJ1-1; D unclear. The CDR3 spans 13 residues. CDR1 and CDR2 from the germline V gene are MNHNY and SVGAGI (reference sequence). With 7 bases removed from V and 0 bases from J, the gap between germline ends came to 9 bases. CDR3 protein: CASNLQMNTEAFF. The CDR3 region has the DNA TGTGCCAGCAACCTACAGATGAACACTGAAGCTTTCTTT.

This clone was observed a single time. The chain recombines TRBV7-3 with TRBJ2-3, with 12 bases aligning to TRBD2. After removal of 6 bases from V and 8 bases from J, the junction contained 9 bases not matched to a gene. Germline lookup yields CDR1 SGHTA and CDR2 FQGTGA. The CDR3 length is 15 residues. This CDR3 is CASSSLAGGPGTQYF. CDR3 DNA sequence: TGTGCCAGCAGTTCCCTAGCGGGAGGGCCGGGTACGCAGTATTTT.

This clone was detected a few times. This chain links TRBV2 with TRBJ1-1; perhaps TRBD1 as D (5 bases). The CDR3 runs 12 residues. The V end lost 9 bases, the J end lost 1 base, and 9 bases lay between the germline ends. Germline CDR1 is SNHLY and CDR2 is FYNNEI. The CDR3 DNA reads TGTGCCAGGTTAGACAGGAACACTGAAGCTTTCTTT. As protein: CARLDRNTEAFF.

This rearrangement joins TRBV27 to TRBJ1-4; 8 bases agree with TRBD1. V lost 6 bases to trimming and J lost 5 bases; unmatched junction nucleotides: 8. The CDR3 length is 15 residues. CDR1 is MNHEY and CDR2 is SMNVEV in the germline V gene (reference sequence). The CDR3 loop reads CASRKQGGRNEKLFF. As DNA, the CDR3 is TGTGCCAGCAGAAAACAGGGGGGACGGAATGAAAAACTGTTTTTT.

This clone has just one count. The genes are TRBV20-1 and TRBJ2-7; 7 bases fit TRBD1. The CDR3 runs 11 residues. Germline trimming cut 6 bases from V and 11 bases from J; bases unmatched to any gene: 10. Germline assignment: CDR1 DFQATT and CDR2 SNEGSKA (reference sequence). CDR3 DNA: TGCAGTGCCAACCGACAGGGAAGAAAGTACTTC. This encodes CSANRQGRKYF.

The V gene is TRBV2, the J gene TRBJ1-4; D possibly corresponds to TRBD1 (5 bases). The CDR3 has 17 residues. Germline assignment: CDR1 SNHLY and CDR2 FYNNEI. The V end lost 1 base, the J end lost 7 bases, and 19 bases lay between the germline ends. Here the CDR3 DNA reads TGTGCCAGCAGTGAAGGGGGCCTGTTGGGGTATAGTGAAAAACTGTTTTTT. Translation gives CASSEGGLLGYSEKLFF.

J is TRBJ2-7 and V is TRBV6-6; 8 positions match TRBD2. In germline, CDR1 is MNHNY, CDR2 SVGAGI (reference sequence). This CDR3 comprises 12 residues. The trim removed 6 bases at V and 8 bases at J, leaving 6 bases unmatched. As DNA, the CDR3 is TGTGCCAGCAGCCCCATAGCGGGGAAGCAGTACTTC. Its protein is CASSPIAGKQYF.

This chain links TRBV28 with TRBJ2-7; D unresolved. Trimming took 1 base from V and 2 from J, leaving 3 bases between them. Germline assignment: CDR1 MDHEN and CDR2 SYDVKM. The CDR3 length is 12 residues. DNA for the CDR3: TGTGCCAGCAGTTTATATACCTACGAGCAGTACTTC. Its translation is CASSLYTYEQYF.

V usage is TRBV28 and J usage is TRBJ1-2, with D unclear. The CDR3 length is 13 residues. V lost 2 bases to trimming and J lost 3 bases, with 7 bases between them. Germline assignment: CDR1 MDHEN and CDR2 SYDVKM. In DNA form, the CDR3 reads TGTGCCAGCAGTTTAGCGATCTACTATGGCTACACCTTC. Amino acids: CASSLAIYYGYTF.

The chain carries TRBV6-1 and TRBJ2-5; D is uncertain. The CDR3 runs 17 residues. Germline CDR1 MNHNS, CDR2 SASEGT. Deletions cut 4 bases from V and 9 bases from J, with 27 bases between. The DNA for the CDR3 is TGTGCCAGCAGTGTAGCCGCAGGTGCAGCAAACCCATTGTCCCAGTACTTC. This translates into CASSVAAGAANPLSQYF.